Listed below are T cell receptor beta chains from one sample, sequenced in a study of T-cell reconstitution after alpha-beta-depleted transplantation in children. TCRdb used MiXCR to reprocess the PCR reads, holding one entry per CDR3 protein. The table lists about 200,000 distinct CDR3 sequences, more than 14% of them singletons. Here the sequenced sample was PBMCs from the stem cell graft donor, taken from the stem cell graft. Receptors originate from a human donor who donated a stem cell graft to a child with acute lymphoblastic leukemia. Each CDR3 is given with its conserved first and last residue. The order of the fields is CDR3 DNA, CDR3 protein, D gene, V gene, clone size, J gene. A D gene is named only where the DNA matches it firmly. Expanded clones get a size class; other rows say once, few or many, or leave the size out.

DNA: TGCAGTGCCGGAGGCGGGACCAGCGTGGGGTCCTACGAGCAGTACTTC
CDR3: CSAGGGTSVGSYEQYF
D: -
V: TRBV20-1
size: -
J: TRBJ2-7

DNA: TGTGCCAGCAGTACTAGCGGGTCTCCTGGGGCCAACGTCCTGACTTTC
CDR3: CASSTSGSPGANVLTF
D: TRBD2
V: TRBV27
size: many
J: TRBJ2-6

DNA: TGTGCCAGCAGCTTGGACAGGCATTCACCCCTCCACTTT
CDR3: CASSLDRHSPLHF
D: -
V: TRBV5-8
size: many
J: TRBJ1-6

DNA: TGTGCCATCAGTGTTGCTTCGGAGCCTGAAGCTTTCTTT
CDR3: CAISVASEPEAFF
D: -
V: TRBV10-3
size: few
J: TRBJ1-1

DNA: TGCGCCAGCAGCTTGTTCGCTTCGAGGAGGACAGATACGCAGTATTTT
CDR3: CASSLFASRRTDTQYF
D: -
V: TRBV5-1
size: many
J: TRBJ2-3

DNA: TGTGCCAGCAAGAACCCGGGTAGCACAGATACGCAGTATTTT
CDR3: CASKNPGSTDTQYF
D: -
V: TRBV25-1
size: many
J: TRBJ2-3

DNA: TGTGCCAGCAACCCGCGGGACATGGGAGAGACCCAGTACTTC
CDR3: CASNPRDMGETQYF
D: -
V: TRBV5-5
size: few
J: TRBJ2-5

DNA: TGCAGTGCTAGAGTAGGTAGCGGCATTTACACAGATACGCAGTATTTT
CDR3: CSARVGSGIYTDTQYF
D: -
V: TRBV20-1
size: many
J: TRBJ2-3

DNA: TGTGCCAGCAGGGCTAGCGGGCGCTACGAGCAGTACTTC
CDR3: CASRASGRYEQYF
D: TRBD2
V: TRBV12-3/TRBV12-4
size: many
J: TRBJ2-7

DNA: TGTGCCATCAGGAACCGGGACAGGTTAGGGGACTATGGCTACACCTTC
CDR3: CAIRNRDRLGDYGYTF
D: TRBD1
V: TRBV10-3
size: -
J: TRBJ1-2

DNA: TGTGCCAGCTCACCACCTTGGGCAGCTGAAGCTTTCTTT
CDR3: CASSPPWAAEAFF
D: -
V: TRBV18
size: many
J: TRBJ1-1

DNA: TGTGCCAGCAGTCCGGGGACAGGGTATGGCTACACCTTC
CDR3: CASSPGTGYGYTF
D: TRBD1
V: TRBV12-3/TRBV12-4
size: many
J: TRBJ1-2

DNA: TGTGCCAGCAGTAAGGGGGCGAGGGGCCAAGGAAACATTCAGTACTTC
CDR3: CASSKGARGQGNIQYF
D: TRBD1
V: TRBV6-1
size: -
J: TRBJ2-4

DNA: TGTGCCAGCAGTTTAGCCTCCAGGGGCAATCAGCCCCAGCATTTT
CDR3: CASSLASRGNQPQHF
D: -
V: TRBV12-3/TRBV12-4
size: few
J: TRBJ1-5

DNA: TGTGCCAGCAGTCCCTTGGTGTTCCCCCAGCCCCAGCATTTT
CDR3: CASSPLVFPQPQHF
D: -
V: TRBV12-3/TRBV12-4
size: many
J: TRBJ1-5

DNA: TGCAGTGCCCAGCCCCCAATACTAGGAACCGATGAGCAGTTCTTC
CDR3: CSAQPPILGTDEQFF
D: -
V: TRBV20-1
size: -
J: TRBJ2-1

DNA: TGTGCCAGCAGCCAGAGGGGACAGCTCTCACTCCGCACAGATACGCAGTATTTT
CDR3: CASSQRGQLSLRTDTQYF
D: TRBD1
V: TRBV11-1
size: many
J: TRBJ2-3

DNA: TGTGCCAGCAGCTTATCGCCAGGGATAAGCGGGACAGAGACCCAGTACTTC
CDR3: CASSLSPGISGTETQYF
D: TRBD2
V: TRBV7-9
size: many
J: TRBJ2-5

DNA: TGCGCCAGCAGCTTGGATGTCACTAGCGGAGTCACAGATACGCAGTATTTT
CDR3: CASSLDVTSGVTDTQYF
D: TRBD2
V: TRBV5-1
size: few
J: TRBJ2-3

DNA: TGCAGCGTTCTCACAGGGTTACAAGAGACCCAGTACTTC
CDR3: CSVLTGLQETQYF
D: -
V: TRBV29-1
size: many
J: TRBJ2-5

DNA: TGTGCCAGCACTTCCAGGAAAAATCGCTACGAGCAGTACTTC
CDR3: CASTSRKNRYEQYF
D: -
V: TRBV11-2
size: -
J: TRBJ2-7

DNA: TGTGCCAGCAGCCAACAGCCTACATCCACTGAAGCTTTCTTT
CDR3: CASSQQPTSTEAFF
D: -
V: TRBV7-2
size: many
J: TRBJ1-1

DNA: TGTGCCAGCAGCTTAACCGGACAGGGGGTATCTGAAGCTTTCTTT
CDR3: CASSLTGQGVSEAFF
D: TRBD1
V: TRBV7-2
size: -
J: TRBJ1-1

DNA: TGCGCCAGCAGCCAACATCGGATAGCAACAAACACCGGGGAGCTGTTTTTT
CDR3: CASSQHRIATNTGELFF
D: -
V: TRBV5-1
size: many
J: TRBJ2-2

DNA: TGTGCCAGCAGCTTAGTGGGCCAAGGCTATGGCTACACCTTC
CDR3: CASSLVGQGYGYTF
D: -
V: TRBV11-2
size: few
J: TRBJ1-2

DNA: TGTGCCAGCAGTTTCCCCGGACAGGGGGCTGGCAATGAGCAGTTCTTC
CDR3: CASSFPGQGAGNEQFF
D: TRBD1
V: TRBV12-3/TRBV12-4
size: many
J: TRBJ2-1

DNA: TGTGCCAGCAGCTCACCGGGACTCAGGGCAAGATATGGCTACACCTTC
CDR3: CASSSPGLRARYGYTF
D: -
V: TRBV11-2
size: few
J: TRBJ1-2

DNA: TGTGCCAGTAGTATAGGGCCAGGGGGAATCGGGACAGATACGCAGTATTTT
CDR3: CASSIGPGGIGTDTQYF
D: TRBD1
V: TRBV19
size: few
J: TRBJ2-3

DNA: TGTGCCAGCAGCGCTACTGGGACTTCGTATGGCTACACCTTC
CDR3: CASSATGTSYGYTF
D: -
V: TRBV12-3/TRBV12-4
size: -
J: TRBJ1-2

DNA: TGTGCCAGCAGCTTAGCGGGGTGGGGTAGAGGAGAGACCCAGTACTTC
CDR3: CASSLAGWGRGETQYF
D: -
V: TRBV7-8
size: many
J: TRBJ2-5

DNA: TGTGCCAGCAGCCAACCTAGCGGGAGGTACAATGACCAGTTCTTC
CDR3: CASSQPSGRYNDQFF
D: TRBD2
V: TRBV13
size: -
J: TRBJ2-1

DNA: TGTGCCAGCAGTACCGAGACGGCAGGGGATGGCACTGAAGCTTTCTTT
CDR3: CASSTETAGDGTEAFF
D: -
V: TRBV7-2
size: -
J: TRBJ1-1

DNA: TGCAGCGTTGGAGTATGGAACACTGAAGCTTTCTTT
CDR3: CSVGVWNTEAFF
D: -
V: TRBV29-1
size: many
J: TRBJ1-1

DNA: TGCGCCAGCACGTTAGACCACAGCACGGGTACGCAGTATTTT
CDR3: CASTLDHSTGTQYF
D: -
V: TRBV5-1
size: many
J: TRBJ2-3

DNA: TGCGCCAGCAGCTTTTTAGGACCGGGAGCCAATGAGCAGTTCTTC
CDR3: CASSFLGPGANEQFF
D: -
V: TRBV5-1
size: -
J: TRBJ2-1

DNA: TGCGCCAGCAGCCCCCCTTGGCTAGCGGGAGCGAATGAGCAGTTCTTC
CDR3: CASSPPWLAGANEQFF
D: TRBD2
V: TRBV5-1
size: many
J: TRBJ2-1

DNA: TGCGCCAGCAGCTCCCGGACAGGGGGCTGGGGAGAGACCCAGTACTTC
CDR3: CASSSRTGGWGETQYF
D: TRBD1
V: TRBV5-1
size: many
J: TRBJ2-5

DNA: TGTGCCAGCAGCTTAGGGAATGAGCGGGACCCCTACGAGCAGTACTTC
CDR3: CASSLGNERDPYEQYF
D: TRBD2
V: TRBV7-2
size: many
J: TRBJ2-7

DNA: TGTGCCAGCAGCTGGACAGGGGATGAAAAACTGTTTTTT
CDR3: CASSWTGDEKLFF
D: TRBD1
V: TRBV7-6
size: -
J: TRBJ1-4

DNA: TGTGCCAGCATCCGGGGACTCACAGATACGCAGTATTTT
CDR3: CASIRGLTDTQYF
D: -
V: TRBV2
size: many
J: TRBJ2-3

DNA: TGCAGTGCTCTAAGACAGGGGTCCTATGGCTACACCTTC
CDR3: CSALRQGSYGYTF
D: TRBD1
V: TRBV20-1
size: many
J: TRBJ1-2

DNA: TGTGCCAGCACCTGGGGGGACAGCTCCTACGAGCAGTACTTC
CDR3: CASTWGDSSYEQYF
D: -
V: TRBV12-3/TRBV12-4
size: -
J: TRBJ2-7

DNA: TGCGCCAGCAGCTTCGACGGGACAGCTAACTATGGCTACACCTTC
CDR3: CASSFDGTANYGYTF
D: TRBD1
V: TRBV5-1
size: many
J: TRBJ1-2

DNA: TGTGCCAGCAGCCCCCAATTAGCGGGCTTTGAGTTCTTC
CDR3: CASSPQLAGFEFF
D: TRBD2
V: TRBV7-2
size: -
J: TRBJ2-1

DNA: TGTGCCAGCAGCTGGATCGACAGGGTGAGGGCGAACACTGAAGCTTTCTTT
CDR3: CASSWIDRVRANTEAFF
D: TRBD1
V: TRBV7-9
size: -
J: TRBJ1-1

DNA: TGCGCCAGCAGCTCCGACACAGATACGCAGTATTTT
CDR3: CASSSDTDTQYF
D: -
V: TRBV5-1
size: many
J: TRBJ2-3

DNA: TGTGCCAGCAGCTTAACCGGGACTAGCGGGAACGAGCAGTACTTC
CDR3: CASSLTGTSGNEQYF
D: TRBD2
V: TRBV7-9
size: -
J: TRBJ2-7

DNA: TGTGCCAGTATTTCCAGGGCCAATGGCTACACCTTC
CDR3: CASISRANGYTF
D: -
V: TRBV19
size: many
J: TRBJ1-2

DNA: TGCGCCAGCAGCTTGGGACTCGGGGGCGATCAGCCCCAGCATTTT
CDR3: CASSLGLGGDQPQHF
D: -
V: TRBV5-1
size: -
J: TRBJ1-5

DNA: TGTGCCAGCGGACCCGGACAGGACATCTATGGCTACACCTTC
CDR3: CASGPGQDIYGYTF
D: TRBD1
V: TRBV5-5
size: few
J: TRBJ1-2

DNA: TGTGCCAGCTCAGCCAATTCCGGGACAGGGAATTATGGCTACACCTTC
CDR3: CASSANSGTGNYGYTF
D: TRBD1
V: TRBV18
size: many
J: TRBJ1-2

DNA: TGTGCCACCAGTGATCGGCAGCATGAGCAGTTCTTC
CDR3: CATSDRQHEQFF
D: -
V: TRBV24-1
size: many
J: TRBJ2-1

DNA: TGCAGTGCTCACCACGGACTAGCATTCCACAATGAGCAGTTCTTC
CDR3: CSAHHGLAFHNEQFF
D: TRBD2
V: TRBV20-1
size: many
J: TRBJ2-1

DNA: TGTGCCAGCAGTTTAGCTCCGGGCCCTACTAGGGCTTTCTTT
CDR3: CASSLAPGPTRAFF
D: -
V: TRBV12-3/TRBV12-4
size: many
J: TRBJ1-1

DNA: TGTGCCAGCAGCCATACAGGGGATCAGCCCCAGCATTTT
CDR3: CASSHTGDQPQHF
D: TRBD1
V: TRBV7-9
size: few
J: TRBJ1-5

DNA: TGCAGTGCTCCTCCTAGACAGGGGTGGGGGACCCAGTACTTC
CDR3: CSAPPRQGWGTQYF
D: TRBD1
V: TRBV20-1
size: few
J: TRBJ2-5